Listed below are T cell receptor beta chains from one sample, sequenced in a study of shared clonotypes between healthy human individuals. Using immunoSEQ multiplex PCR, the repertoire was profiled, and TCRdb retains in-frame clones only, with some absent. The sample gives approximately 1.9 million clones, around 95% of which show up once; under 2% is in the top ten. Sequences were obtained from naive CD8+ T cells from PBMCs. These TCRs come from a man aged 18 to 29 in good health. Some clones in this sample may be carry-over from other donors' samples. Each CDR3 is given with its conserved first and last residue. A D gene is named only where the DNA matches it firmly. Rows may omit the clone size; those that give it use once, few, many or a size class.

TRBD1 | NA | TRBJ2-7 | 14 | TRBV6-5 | TGTGCCAGCAGGCCGGGACAGGGGGTTAGCGAGCAGTACTTC | CASRPGQGVSEQYF
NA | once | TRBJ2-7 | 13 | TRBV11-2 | TGTGCCAGCAGCCCTGGGCCCTACTGGTCGCAGTACTTC | CASSPGPYWSQYF
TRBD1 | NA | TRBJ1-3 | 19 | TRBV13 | TGTGCCAGCAGCTTAGGAACATACAGGGGAGTGGGCTCTGGAAACACCATATATTTT | CASSLGTYRGVGSGNTIYF
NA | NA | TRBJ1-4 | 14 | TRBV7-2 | TGTGCCAGCAGCCCCACGGGGGGTCGTGAAAAACTGTTTTTT | CASSPTGGREKLFF
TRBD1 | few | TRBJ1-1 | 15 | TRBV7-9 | TGTGCCAGCAGCCCGAGACAGGGACCTAACACTGAAGCTTTCTTT | CASSPRQGPNTEAFF
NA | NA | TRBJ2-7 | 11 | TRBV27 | TGTGCCAGCAGCACGGGATACGAGCAGTACTTC | CASSTGYEQYF
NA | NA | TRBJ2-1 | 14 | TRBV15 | TGTGCCACCAGCAGAGGTGGGATGTCGCTTGAGCAGTTCTTC | CATSRGGMSLEQFF
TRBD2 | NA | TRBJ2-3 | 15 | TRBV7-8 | TGTGCCAGCAGCTCGGGACTAGCGTTCACAGATACGCAGTATTTT | CASSSGLAFTDTQYF
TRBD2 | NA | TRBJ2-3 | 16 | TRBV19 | TGTGCCAGTAGTATACTAGCGGGAGGGATAGGAGATACGCAGTATTTT | CASSILAGGIGDTQYF
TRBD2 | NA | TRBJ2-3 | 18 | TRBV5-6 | TGTGCCAGCAGCCCGAGGGCTCGCGGGAGTGTTGTGGCAGATACGCAGTATTTT | CASSPRARGSVVADTQYF
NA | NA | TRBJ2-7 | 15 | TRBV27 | TGTGCCAGCAGCCCCGGGACACGGGTGCCTCGCGAGCAGTACTTC | CASSPGTRVPREQYF
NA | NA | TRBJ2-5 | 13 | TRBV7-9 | TGTGCCAGCAGGAGGGGGGACCAAGAGACCCAGTACTTC | CASRRGDQETQYF
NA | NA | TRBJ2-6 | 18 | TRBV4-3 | TGCGCCAGCAGCCAAGAGGGCAGCCCACTGTCTGGGGCCAACGTCCTGACTTTC | CASSQEGSPLSGANVLTF
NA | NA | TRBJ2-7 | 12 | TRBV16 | TGTGCCAGCAGCCCCCCGGGCCACGAGCAGTACTTC | CASSPPGHEQYF
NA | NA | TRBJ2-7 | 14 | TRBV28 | TGTGCCAGCAGTTTACGGGATATCACCTACGAGCAGTACTTC | CASSLRDITYEQYF
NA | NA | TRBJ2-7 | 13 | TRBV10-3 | TGTGCCGTTTCCTGGGCCAGAAACTACGAGCAGTACTTC | CAVSWARNYEQYF
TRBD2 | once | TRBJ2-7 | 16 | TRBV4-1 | TGCGCCAGCAGCCATGGGGGGACTAGCGGGAGTAGCGAGCAGTACTTC | CASSHGGTSGSSEQYF
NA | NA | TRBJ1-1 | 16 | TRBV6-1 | TGTGCCAGCAGTGAAGCAGACAGGCTCAGGAACACTGAAGCTTTCTTT | CASSEADRLRNTEAFF
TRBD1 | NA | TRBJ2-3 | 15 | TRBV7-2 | TGTGCCAGCAGCTCCGGGACAGGCCGCACAGATACGCAGTATTTT | CASSSGTGRTDTQYF
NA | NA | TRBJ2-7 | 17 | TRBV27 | TGTGCCAGCAGTCCCACTTTCAGCGGAACCTACCTACGATTGCAGTACTTC | CASSPTFSGTYLRLQYF
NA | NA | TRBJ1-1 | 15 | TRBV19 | TGTGCCAGTAGCCTCGGAGTCGGCATGAACACTGAAGCTTTCTTT | CASSLGVGMNTEAFF
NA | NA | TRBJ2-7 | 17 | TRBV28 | TGTGCCAGCAGTTTAGAAATCGGTGGCCTGGCTCCCTACGAGCAGTACTTC | CASSLEIGGLAPYEQYF
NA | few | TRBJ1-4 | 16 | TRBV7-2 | TGTGCCAGCAGCTTAGTACAGGTCCCGGTGAATGAAAAACTGTTTTTT | CASSLVQVPVNEKLFF
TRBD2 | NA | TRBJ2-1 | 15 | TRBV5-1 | TGCGCCAGCAGCGAAGGGACTAGCTATTACAATGAGCAGTTCTTC | CASSEGTSYYNEQFF
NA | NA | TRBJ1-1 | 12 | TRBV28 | TGTGCCAGCAGTTTGGGGGCAGTAGAAGCTTTCTTT | CASSLGAVEAFF
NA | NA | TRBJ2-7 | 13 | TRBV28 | TGTGCCAGCAGTTTCCGGGCCTTTCACGAGCAGTACTTC | CASSFRAFHEQYF
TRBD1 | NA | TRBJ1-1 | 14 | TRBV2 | TGTGCCAGCAGTGAGGGACAGGGTCAAACTGAAGCTTTCTTT | CASSEGQGQTEAFF
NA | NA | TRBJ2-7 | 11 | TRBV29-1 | TGCAGCGTCCGACAAGACTACGAGCAGTACTTC | CSVRQDYEQYF
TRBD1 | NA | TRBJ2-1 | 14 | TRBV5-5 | TGTGCCAGCAGCTCCTGGGACAGAGAGAATGAGCAGTTCTTC | CASSSWDRENEQFF
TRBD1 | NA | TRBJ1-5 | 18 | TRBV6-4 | TGTGCCAGCAGTGACGGTGTTAGGGACAGGGGGGCCAATCAGCCCCAGCATTTT | CASSDGVRDRGANQPQHF
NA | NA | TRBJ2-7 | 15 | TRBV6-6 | TGTGCCAGCAGTACGGGGACCTTTGAACTGAGCGAGCAGTACTTC | CASSTGTFELSEQYF
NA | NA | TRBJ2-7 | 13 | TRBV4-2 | TGTGCCAGCAGCCCCCTCTCAGCGGGCGAGCAGTACTTC | CASSPLSAGEQYF
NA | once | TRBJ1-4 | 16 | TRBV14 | TGTGCCAGCAGCCGGTGGAGAGGAGCAACTAATGAAAAACTGTTTTTT | CASSRWRGATNEKLFF
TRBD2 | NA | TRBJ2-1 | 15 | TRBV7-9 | TGTGCCAGCAGCGATAGCGGGACCCAACACAATGAGCAGTTCTTC | CASSDSGTQHNEQFF
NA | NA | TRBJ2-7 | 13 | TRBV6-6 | TGTGCCAGCAGTTTCCGACAGGGAGGCGAGCAGTACTTC | CASSFRQGGEQYF
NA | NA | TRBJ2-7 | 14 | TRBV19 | TGTGCCAGTAGCCAGGCAGCCGGATCCTACGAGCAGTACTTC | CASSQAAGSYEQYF
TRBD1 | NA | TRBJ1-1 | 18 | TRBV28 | TGTGCCAGCAGTCCGGGCAAAGGACAGGGGGCCTTGGACACTGAAGCTTTCTTT | CASSPGKGQGALDTEAFF
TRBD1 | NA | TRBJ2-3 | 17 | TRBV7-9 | TGTGCCAGCAGCTTTGGGCTCGGTGGGACAGCCCCTATTACGCAGTATTTT | CASSFGLGGTAPITQYF
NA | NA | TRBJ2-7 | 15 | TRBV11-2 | TGTGCCAGCAGCTGGTCCCAGGAGAGCTCCTACGAGCAGTACTTC | CASSWSQESSYEQYF
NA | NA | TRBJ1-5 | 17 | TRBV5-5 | TGTGCCAGCAGTCCTTACTTGGGGACATTTAGCAATCAGCCCCAGCATTTT | CASSPYLGTFSNQPQHF
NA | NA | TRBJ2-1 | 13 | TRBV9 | TGTGCCAGCAGCGGACCAAATTACAATGAGCAGTTCTTC | CASSGPNYNEQFF
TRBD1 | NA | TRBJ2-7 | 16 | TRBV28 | TGTGCCAGCAGTTTATCTATCCGGGACAGAACCTACGAGCAGTACTTC | CASSLSIRDRTYEQYF
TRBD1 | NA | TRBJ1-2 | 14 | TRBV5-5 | TGTGCCAGCAGCCTGGACAGGCGCTATTTTGGCTACACCTTC | CASSLDRRYFGYTF
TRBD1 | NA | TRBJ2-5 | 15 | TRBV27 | TGTGCCAGCAGGAGAGACAGGGAGAGGCAAGAGACCCAGTACTTC | CASRRDRERQETQYF
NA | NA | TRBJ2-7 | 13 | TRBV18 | TGTGCCAGCTCACCAGAGCAGACCTACGAGCAGTACTTC | CASSPEQTYEQYF
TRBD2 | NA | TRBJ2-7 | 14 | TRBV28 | TGTGCCAGCAGCATTAGCGGGAGGACCTACGAGCAGTACTTC | CASSISGRTYEQYF
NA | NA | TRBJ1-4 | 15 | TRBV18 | TGTGCCAGCTCACCATCGGGACGGACTAATGAAAAACTGTTTTTT | CASSPSGRTNEKLFF
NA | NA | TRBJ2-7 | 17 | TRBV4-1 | TGCGCCAGCAGCCAAGAACACGACGGGGTTTACTCCTACGAGCAGTACTTC | CASSQEHDGVYSYEQYF
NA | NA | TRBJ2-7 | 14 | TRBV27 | TGTGCCAGCAGTATAAGGGACGGCTCCTACGAGCAGTACTTC | CASSIRDGSYEQYF
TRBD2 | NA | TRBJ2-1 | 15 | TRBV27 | TGTGCCAGCAGAAGTAGCGGGAGCTCCTACAATGAGCAGTTCTTC | CASRSSGSSYNEQFF
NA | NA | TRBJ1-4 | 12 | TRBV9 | TGTGCCAGCAGCCCAGCGAATGAAAAACTGTTTTTT | CASSPANEKLFF
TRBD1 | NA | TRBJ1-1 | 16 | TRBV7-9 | TGTGCCAGCAGCTCCCGGAGGGGGACAGTGAACACTGAAGCTTTCTTT | CASSSRRGTVNTEAFF